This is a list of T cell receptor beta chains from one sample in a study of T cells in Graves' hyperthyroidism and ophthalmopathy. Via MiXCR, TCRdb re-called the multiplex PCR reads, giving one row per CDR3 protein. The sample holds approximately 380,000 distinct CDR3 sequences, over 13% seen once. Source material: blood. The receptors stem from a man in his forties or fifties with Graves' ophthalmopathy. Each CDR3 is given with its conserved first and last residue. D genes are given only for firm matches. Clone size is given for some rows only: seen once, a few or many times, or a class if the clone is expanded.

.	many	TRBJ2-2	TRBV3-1	CASSLGRPNTGELFF	TGTGCCAGCAGCCTGGGACGGCCGAACACCGGGGAGCTGTTTTTT
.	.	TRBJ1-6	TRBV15	CVTSRGPRSSYNSPLHF	TGTGTCACCAGCAGGGGACCCCGGAGCTCCTATAATTCACCCCTCCACTTT
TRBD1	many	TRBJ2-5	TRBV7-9	CASSLETDRGTQYF	TGTGCCAGCAGCTTAGAGACGGACAGGGGAACCCAGTACTTC
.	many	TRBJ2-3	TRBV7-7	CASSLSLGEADTQYF	TGTGCTAGCAGCTTGAGCTTGGGCGAGGCAGATACGCAGTATTTT
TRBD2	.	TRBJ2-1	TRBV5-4	CASSMGTSGRIHNEQFF	TGTGCCAGCAGCATGGGGACTAGCGGGAGAATCCACAATGAGCAGTTCTTC
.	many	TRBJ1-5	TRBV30	CAWSDSGMGQPQHF	TGTGCCTGGAGTGATTCGGGGATGGGTCAGCCCCAGCATTTT
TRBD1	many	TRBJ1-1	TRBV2	CASGGQGARTEAFF	TGTGCCAGCGGGGGACAGGGGGCGCGTACTGAAGCTTTCTTT
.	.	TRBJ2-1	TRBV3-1	CASKGSSPSLTWNEQFF	TGTGCCAGCAAAGGCTCTAGTCCCTCTCTCACGTGGAATGAGCAGTTCTTC
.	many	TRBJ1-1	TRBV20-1	CSAIPRMRNTEAFF	TGCAGTGCGATCCCCCGAATGAGGAACACTGAAGCTTTCTTT
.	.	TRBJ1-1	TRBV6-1	CASSESPANTEAFF	TGTGCCAGCAGTGAAAGCCCGGCGAACACTGAAGCTTTCTTT
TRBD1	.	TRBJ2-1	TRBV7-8	CASSRTGDLARGPLSSYNEQFF	TGTGCCAGCAGTCGTACAGGGGATTTGGCACGCGGCCCATTAAGCTCCTACAATGAGCAGTTCTTC
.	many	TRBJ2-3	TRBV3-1	CASSRLEIGTDTQYF	TGTGCCAGCAGCCGGCTGGAGATCGGCACAGATACGCAGTATTTT
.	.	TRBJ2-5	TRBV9	CASSVVAGAQETQYF	TGTGCCAGCAGCGTAGTGGCGGGCGCCCAAGAGACCCAGTACTTC
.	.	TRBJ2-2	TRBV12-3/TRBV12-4	CASSSAGEARELFF	TGTGCCAGCAGTTCAGCAGGGGAGGCAAGGGAGCTGTTTTTT
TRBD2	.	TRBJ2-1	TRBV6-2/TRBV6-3	CASSSKLAGGLGQFF	TGTGCCAGCAGTTCTAAACTAGCGGGAGGCCTCGGGCAGTTCTTC
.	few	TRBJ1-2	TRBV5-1	CASSLNPTYYGYTF	TGCGCCAGCAGCTTGAACCCGACATACTATGGCTACACCTTC